This T cell receptor beta chain stems from a study of blood T cell repertoires in COVID-19. Study as a whole: Italy, Spain and the United States were the sources of the convalescent and acute COVID-19 samples. The cDNA or gDNA used as material had been derived from T cells, B-cell-depleted T cells, or PBMCs.

This clone was observed a single time. V was cut by 0 bases and J by 6 bases, with 15 bases left in between. CDR1 SGHRS and CDR2 YFSETQ come from the germline V gene. The CDR3 is made up of 15 amino acids. Source study methods: Estimation of nucleated cell counts relied on the amplification of reference gene primers. The repertoire was sequenced with immunoSEQ multiplex PCR; TCRdb's copy has only in-frame clones and lacks some. That table supplies the V and J calls and clone size; D and trimming were determined from the DNA. The profile shows about 250,000 clones, about 89% of them singletons. Specimen: peripheral blood. The gene calls are TRBV5-1 and TRBJ2-5, with a tentative D call TRBD2 (6 bases). This sequence originates from a woman aged 60-75 years who had recovered from COVID-19. CDR3 sequence (DNA): TGCGCCAGCAGCTTGGCGGCCGGGGAGGCTCAGACCCAGTACTTC. The encoded protein is CASSLAAGEAQTQYF.